This TCR beta chain derives from a study of T-cell memory formation after mild COVID-19. Findings of the study overall: Whereas later expanders leaned CD4+, clones contracting day 15 to 85 showed a balanced CD4/CD8 makeup. CD8+ contracting clones occupied EMRA, while CD4+ ones occupied mainly CM and EM.

This clonotype showed up just a few times. The antigen is undetermined. Trimming removed 2 bases from V and 6 bases from J; junction bases left unmatched: 9. The CDR3 has 16 residues. Germline V gene sequence: CDR1 LGHDT, CDR2 YNNKEL (reference sequence). Constant-segment-primed 5'RACE gave TCR alpha and TCR beta cDNA libraries with sample barcodes and UMIs. TCRdb recomputed calls from the 5' RACE reads with MiXCR, one row per CDR3 protein. The table has around 370,000 distinct CDR3 sequences, roughly 21% seen once. This clonotype was obtained from an adult woman who had mild COVID-19 (a few samples of this study predate the infection). Cell type and time point are not known. This rearrangement joins TRBV3-1 to TRBJ2-3; the match to TRBD2 covers 9 bases. The specimen sequenced was PBMCs or a T cell subset sorted from them (not recorded which). The chain's CDR3 is CASSQMGRGGVDTQYF. The CDR3 region has the DNA TGTGCCAGCAGCCAAATGGGGCGGGGGGGAGTTGATACGCAGTATTTT.